The 13 T cell receptor beta chains below come from one sample, sequenced in a study of cytomegalovirus exposure and HLA in healthy donors. Amplification used 60 Vbeta primers and 13 Jbeta primers. The data were produced by immunoSEQ multiplex PCR, yet TCRdb's version contains in-frame clones alone and is incomplete. The repertoire holds roughly 30,000 clones, with approximately 87% as singletons. The specimen sequenced was PBMCs. Receptor source: a boy between 10 and 17 years old in good health and CMV-seronegative.

This clone came up a few times. The chain carries TRBV7-2 and TRBJ2-1; 7 bases match TRBD2. This CDR3 spans 13 amino acids. Germline V lookup: CDR1 SGHTA, CDR2 FQGNSA. V gave up 4 bases and J gave up 6 bases; unmatched junction bases: 3. CDR3 amino acids: CASSYWGGNEQFF. CDR3 DNA: TGTGCCAGCAGCTATTGGGGGGGCAATGAGCAGTTCTTC.

V is TRBV28 and J is TRBJ1-4; the match to TRBD1 covers 8 bases. In germline, CDR1 is MDHEN, CDR2 SYDVKM. With 3 bases clipped from V and 7 bases from J, the junction kept 4 bases outside the gene matches. CDR3 length: 14 amino acids. The CDR3 sequence: CASSLDRVGEKLFF. The CDR3 DNA reads as TGTGCCAGCAGTTTGGACAGGGTGGGTGAAAAACTGTTTTTT.

This clone showed up just once. The chain joins TRBV19 to TRBJ1-4, with 9 positions matching TRBD1. J lost 11 bases, V lost 3 bases, and 7 bases had no gene match. Germline V lookup: CDR1 LNHDA, CDR2 SQIVND (reference sequence). This CDR3 has 14 amino acids. The CDR3 DNA sequence: TGTGCCAGTAGTATCCCCGGGACAGGGAATAAACTGTTTTTT. Its translation is CASSIPGTGNKLFF.

V gene TRBV9 combines with J gene TRBJ2-4; D uncertain. This CDR3 has 14 residues. Per germline, CDR1 SGDLS and CDR2 YYNGEE. Deletions cut 0 bases from V and 9 bases from J, with 13 bases between. The CDR3 region is CASSVEARVGIQYF. The CDR3 region has the DNA TGTGCCAGCAGCGTAGAAGCTAGAGTCGGCATTCAGTACTTC. The whole variable domain, remainder taken from reference TRBV9 and TRBJ2-4, is DSGVTQTPKHLITATGQRVTLRCSPRSGDLSVYWYQQSLDQGLQFLIQYYNGEERAKGNILERFSAQQFPDLHSELNLSSLELGDSALYFCASSVEARVGIQYFGAGTRLSVL.

The chain employs TRBV5-1 and TRBJ2-3, with D possibly TRBD1 on 6 matching bases. CDR3 length: 16 residues. V was clipped by 4 bases and J by 2 bases, with 17 bases between them. Germline lookup yields CDR1 SGHRS and CDR2 YFSETQ. The DNA for the CDR3 is TGCGCCAGCAGCCTCGGGGACAAAATTACCACAGATACGCAGTATTTT. This codes for CASSLGDKITTDTQYF. The whole variable domain, remainder taken from reference TRBV5-1 and TRBJ2-3, is KAGVTQTPRYLIKTRGQQVTLSCSPISGHRSVSWYQQTPGQGLQFLFEYFSETQRNKGNFPGRFSGRQFSNSRSEMNVSTLELGDSALYLCASSLGDKITTDTQYFGPGTRLTVL.

This rearrangement joins TRBV27 to TRBJ2-2; weak D call: TRBD1 (5 bases). Trimming pared 3 bases from V and 1 base from J, leaving 9 bases between. CDR3 length equals 15 residues. The V gene's germline CDR1 is MNHEY and CDR2 SMNVEV (reference sequence). This CDR3 is CASSFGRENTGELFF. The CDR3, as DNA: TGTGCCAGCAGTTTTGGCAGGGAGAACACCGGGGAGCTGTTTTTT.

The CDR3 DNA follows: TGTGCCAGCAGTGAAACCGCGGGAGCTCAAGAGACCCAGTACTTC. As protein: CASSETAGAQETQYF. The chain uses TRBV6-4 and TRBJ2-5, with 7 positions matching TRBD2. CDR3 length: 15 amino acids. V lost 3 bases and J lost 2; bases outside the gene matches: 6. CDR1 is MRHNA, CDR2 SNTAGT, per germline.

This chain uses TRBV23-1 with TRBJ2-1; D is unresolved. TRBV23-1 is an ORF, and what it does is uncertain. The CDR3 runs 16 residues. The V end lost 3 bases, the J end lost 12 bases, and 24 bases lay between the germline ends. CDR3 amino acids: CASSHPPFDISGGQFF. The CDR3 region has the DNA TGCGCCAGCAGTCACCCGCCCTTTGACATTAGTGGTGGGCAGTTCTTC.

V is TRBV4-1 and J is TRBJ2-1; D is undetermined. The length of the CDR3 is 15 residues. Looked up from germline, CDR1 is MGHRA and CDR2 is YSYEKL. Trimming stripped 3 bases from V and 8 bases from J, with 17 bases between. The CDR3 reads CASSHLIGDRDEQFF. DNA of the CDR3: TGCGCCAGCAGCCACTTAATAGGTGATCGGGATGAGCAGTTCTTC.

V and J are TRBV11-2 and TRBJ2-7; TRBD2 aligns across 8 bases. The CDR3 totals 17 residues. Germline CDR1 and CDR2: SGHAT and FQNNGV. V lost 0 bases to trimming and J lost 1 base; unmatched junction nucleotides: 8. The CDR3, as DNA: TGTGCCAGCAGCTTAGAGGGGGGGAGCGGGGGTTCCTACGAGCAGTACTTC. It specifies CASSLEGGSGGSYEQYF.

The chain is built from TRBV18 and TRBJ1-1; no clear D. Germline lookup yields CDR1 KGHSH and CDR2 LQKENI. This CDR3 is built from 14 residues. Deletions cut 3 bases from V and 0 bases from J, with 8 bases between. As DNA, the CDR3 is TGTGCCAGCTCACCTCCTTCAGTGAACACTGAAGCTTTCTTT. Protein product: CASSPPSVNTEAFF.

V gene TRBV29-1 combines with J gene TRBJ1-2, with a possible D match to TRBD1 (5 bases). Germline values: CDR1 SQVTM, CDR2 ANQGSEA. Trimming took 4 bases from V and 7 from J, leaving 10 bases between them. The CDR3 sequence is 11 residues long. CDR3 bases: TGCAGCGTTGTCGGGGGGGGTGGCTACACCTTC. As protein: CSVVGGGGYTF.

This chain connects TRBV2 to TRBJ1-5, with D maybe TRBD1 (6 bases). The V and J ends lost 6 bases and 11 bases respectively, with 20 bases between them. The germline CDR1 and CDR2 sequences are SNHLY and FYNNEI. The CDR3 has 14 residues. CDR3 loop: CASSHDRRSGAQHF. CDR3 DNA: TGTGCCAGCAGCCACGACAGGCGTTCTGGTGCCCAGCATTTT.